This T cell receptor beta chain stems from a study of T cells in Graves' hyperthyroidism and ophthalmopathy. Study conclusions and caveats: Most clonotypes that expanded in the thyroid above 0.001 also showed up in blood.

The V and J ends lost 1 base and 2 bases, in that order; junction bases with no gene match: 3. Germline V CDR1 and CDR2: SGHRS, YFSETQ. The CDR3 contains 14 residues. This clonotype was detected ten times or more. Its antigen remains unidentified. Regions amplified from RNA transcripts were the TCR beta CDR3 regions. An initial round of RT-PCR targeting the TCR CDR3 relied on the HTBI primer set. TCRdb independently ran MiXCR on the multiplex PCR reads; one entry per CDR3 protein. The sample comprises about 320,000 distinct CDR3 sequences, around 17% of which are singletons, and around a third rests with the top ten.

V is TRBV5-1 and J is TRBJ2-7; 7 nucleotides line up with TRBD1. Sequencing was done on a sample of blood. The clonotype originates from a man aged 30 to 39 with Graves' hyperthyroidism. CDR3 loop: CASSLLQGAYEQYF. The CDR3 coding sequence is TGCGCCAGCAGCTTGTTGCAGGGGGCCTACGAGCAGTACTTC.